Below, 7 T cell receptor beta chains from the same sample are listed, as sequenced in a study of HIV-infected children after antiretroviral therapy interruption. As for treatment: PENTA 11 planned treatment interruption arm or continuous ART arm. The TCR library was built from RNA with a 3' RACE protocol and unique molecular identifiers. TCRdb re-called the 3' RACE reads with MiXCR, one entry per CDR3 protein. Here the sample spans 35,000 to 50,000 distinct CDR3 sequences, around 7% being singletons. This material consisted of CD45RA+ CD4+ T cells from PBMCs, pooled from several time points, taken from a donor given antiretroviral therapy, either interrupted or continuous. Subset meaning: naive CD4+ CD45RA+ CD45RO- T cells. The origin of the receptors is a pool of human donors with HIV.

This clonotype occurred many times. This chain uses TRBV7-6 with TRBJ2-7; the match to TRBD2 covers 8 bases. The germline gives CDR1 SGHVS, CDR2 FNYEAQ. CDR3 length: 14 amino acids. V shed 3 bases, J shed 1 base, and the junction held 2 bases outside the gene matches. DNA for the CDR3: TGTGCCAGCAGCTTGGGACTAGGGTCCTACGAGCAGTACTTC. This encodes CASSLGLGSYEQYF.

This clonotype was counted at least ten times. The rearrangement joins TRBV19 to TRBJ2-1; 13 bases agree with TRBD2. The CDR3 is 15 residues long. Trimming at V came to 6 bases and at J to 7 bases, leaving 6 bases not matched to a gene. The germline CDR1 and CDR2 sequences are LNHDA and SQIVND (reference sequence). CDR3 DNA: TGTGCCAGTAGCAAAAGACTAGCGGGAGGTAATGAGCAGTTCTTC. It translates to CASSKRLAGGNEQFF.

CDR3 sequence: CASSQTPVAPGGAQYF. As DNA, the CDR3 is TGCGCCAGCAGCCAAACCCCGGTAGCCCCTGGGGGGGCCCAGTACTTC. The gene calls are TRBV4-1 and TRBJ2-5; 7 nucleotides match TRBD2. Germline values: CDR1 MGHRA, CDR2 YSYEKL. After removal of 2 bases from V and 9 bases from J, the junction contained 15 bases not matched to a gene. The CDR3 has 16 amino acids.

This clonotype has at least ten counts. The chain employs TRBV28 and TRBJ1-2, with D maybe TRBD1 (5 bases). V lost 5 bases, J lost 4 bases, and 20 bases lay in between. The CDR3 contains 16 residues. The germline V gene encodes CDR1 MDHEN and CDR2 SYDVKM. CDR3 nucleotides: TGTGCCAGCAGTGCCCGGGACCCCCAATCGGGCTATGGCTACACCTTC. This codes for CASSARDPQSGYGYTF.

The sample holds many counts of this clonotype. The chain links TRBV24-1 to TRBJ2-3; D is perhaps TRBD2 (6 bases). V lost 4 bases and J 3 bases, leaving 10 bases between the germline ends. This CDR3 has 14 amino acids. Germline loops: CDR1 KGHDR, CDR2 SFDVKD. The CDR3 protein is CATSDTTSTDTQYF. In DNA form, the CDR3 reads TGTGCCACCAGTGACACGACTAGTACAGATACGCAGTATTTT.

This clonotype occurred many times. V and J are TRBV5-1 and TRBJ2-3; D may be TRBD1 (6 bases). The germline V gene encodes CDR1 SGHRS and CDR2 YFSETQ. The ends were cut back, 5 bases at V and 2 bases at J, with 9 bases in the middle. CDR3 size: 13 residues. The CDR3 bases are TGCGCCAGCAGACAGGGCCCCACAGATACGCAGTATTTT. This sequence encodes CASRQGPTDTQYF.

This sequence joins TRBV19 and TRBJ2-1; no clear D. CDR1 LNHDA and CDR2 SQIVND come from the germline V gene (reference sequence). Trimming shortened V by 5 bases and J by 4 bases, and 12 bases separated the two germline ends. This CDR3 is 14 amino acids long. The CDR3 DNA follows: TGTGCCAGTAGTGCCCACTCACTGTACAATGAGCAGTTCTTC. Its protein is CASSAHSLYNEQFF.